The rows below give T cell receptor beta chains drawn from one sample of a study of T cell repertoires in cytomegalovirus infection. TCRdb recomputed calls from the reads with MiXCR, one row per CDR3 protein. The sample comprises around 740,000 distinct CDR3 sequences, 35% of which are singletons, and around 2.8% rests with the top ten. Input material: PBMCs. These receptors came from a human donor in good health (CMV status not recorded). Some clones in this sample may be carry-over from other donors' samples. The CDR3 runs from the conserved cysteine through the conserved F or W. Each record gives: J gene, V gene, CDR3 length, CDR3 protein.

TRBJ1-1	TRBV7-8	16	CASSSRGQAPNTDAFF
TRBJ1-5	TRBV6-5	14	CARSSAVSNQPQHF
TRBJ1-1	TRBV24-1	13	CATSDRGSPEAFF
TRBJ2-7	TRBV11-1	15	CASSLWKQGRDEQYF
TRBJ2-7	TRBV4-1	13	CASSQPHAYEQYF
TRBJ2-3	TRBV7-9	15	CASSDALAGTDTQYF
TRBJ2-7	TRBV6-1	16	CASSESWRDRGNEQYF
TRBJ2-7	TRBV7-2	15	CSSSLSYGAGREQYF
TRBJ1-1	TRBV7-9	13	CASSYRQGAEAFF
TRBJ1-1	TRBV28	17	CASSILQGARFNTEAFF
TRBJ2-7	TRBV6-5	14	CASSYSGRAYEQYF
TRBJ1-1	TRBV28	14	CASSLRTVYTEAFF
TRBJ2-2	TRBV12-3/TRBV12-4	13	CARPGRNTGELFF
TRBJ2-5	TRBV7-6	16	CASSLLALAGVETQYF
TRBJ2-3	TRBV11-2	17	CASSSPLGGRMTDTQYF
TRBJ2-4	TRBV2	11	CARTIGNIQYF
TRBJ1-6	TRBV20-1	15	CSARTASSYNSPLHF
TRBJ1-5	TRBV7-9	12	CASSRGGSPQHF
TRBJ1-5	TRBV7-8	17	CASSFGWAGRDHQPQHF
TRBJ2-7	TRBV14	14	CASSPTSGAYEQYF
TRBJ2-3	TRBV7-2	16	CASSLKGGFSGVTQYF
TRBJ1-6	TRBV28	13	CASSYDSNSPLHF
TRBJ2-3	TRBV20-1	15	CSATLEGGETDTQYF
TRBJ2-2	TRBV7-9	17	CASSLARTGSNTGELFF
TRBJ1-5	TRBV7-9	14	CASSFSEVNQPQHF
TRBJ1-1	TRBV19	13	CASRFRENTEAFF
TRBJ2-4	TRBV19	16	CASSGGTSGMLNIQYF